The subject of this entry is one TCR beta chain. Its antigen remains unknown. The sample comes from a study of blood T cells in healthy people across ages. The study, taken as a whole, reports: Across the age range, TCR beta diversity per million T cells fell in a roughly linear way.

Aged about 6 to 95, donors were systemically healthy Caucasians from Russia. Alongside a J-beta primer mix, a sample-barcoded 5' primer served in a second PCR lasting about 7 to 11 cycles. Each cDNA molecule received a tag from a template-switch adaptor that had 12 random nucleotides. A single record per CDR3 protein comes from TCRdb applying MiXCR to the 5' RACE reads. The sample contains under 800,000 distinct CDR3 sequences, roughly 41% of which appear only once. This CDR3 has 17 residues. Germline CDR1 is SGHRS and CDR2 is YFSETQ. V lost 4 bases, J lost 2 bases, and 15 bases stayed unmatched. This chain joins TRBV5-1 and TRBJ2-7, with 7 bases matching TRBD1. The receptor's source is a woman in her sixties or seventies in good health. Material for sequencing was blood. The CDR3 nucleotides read TGCGCCAGCAGCCCGCGGACAGGTTCGGGCATCGCCTACGAGCAGTACTTC. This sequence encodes CASSPRTGSGIAYEQYF. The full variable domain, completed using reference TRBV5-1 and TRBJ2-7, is KAGVTQTPRYLIKTRGQQVTLSCSPISGHRSVSWYQQTPGQGLQFLFEYFSETQRNKGNFPGRFSGRQFSNSRSEMNVSTLELGDSALYLCASSPRTGSGIAYEQYFGPGTRLTVT.